This TCR beta chain comes out of a study of OX40 agonist ivuxolimab in advanced cancers. For the study at large: Participants, 82.7% male, averaged roughly 60 years of age, ranging from roughly 23 to 80. Three patients, one with hepatocellular carcinoma and two with cutaneous melanoma, responded partially.

About this clone itself: Its antigen is unknown.

Broader study findings: Low normalized T-cell clonal expansion was also seen in some nonresponders. Within 6 weeks, CD4+ and CD8+ blood T cells expanded clonally at 0.1 to 3.0 mg/kg.

V dropped 3 bases and J dropped 1; count of bases not matched to a gene: 1. CDR1 SGHRS and CDR2 YFSETQ come from the germline V gene. The CDR3 is made up of 14 amino acids. The repertoire was sequenced with immunoSEQ multiplex PCR; TCRdb's copy has only in-frame clones and lacks some. The repertoire holds approximately 90,000 clones, with over 75% as singletons. The sequence derives from an adult with an advanced solid tumor such as melanoma, head and neck, liver or kidney cancer. Specimen: CD4+ or CD8+ T cells sorted from blood, collected in a trial of the OX40 agonist ivuxolimab. This chain uses TRBV5-1 with TRBJ2-7, with TRBD1 identical over 10 bases. In DNA, the CDR3 is TGCGCCAGCAGCTCGGGACAGGGGTCCTACGAGCAGTACTTC. Its translation: CASSSGQGSYEQYF. The variable domain in full, with the rest retrieved from reference TRBV5-1 and TRBJ2-7, is KAGVTQTPRYLIKTRGQQVTLSCSPISGHRSVSWYQQTPGQGLQFLFEYFSETQRNKGNFPGRFSGRQFSNSRSEMNVSTLELGDSALYLCASSSGQGSYEQYFGPGTRLTVT.